This T cell receptor beta chain was profiled in a study of Ad26.COV2.S vaccination and SARS-CoV-2 variants. The assay was immunoSEQ multiplex PCR, and TCRdb's table has in-frame clones only and misses some. There are more than 300,000 clones in the sample; just under 85% occur only once, and roughly 2% lies in the top ten. Germline CDR1 is ENHRY and CDR2 is SYGVKD. V gave up 2 bases and J gave up 1 base, with 8 bases separating them. The CDR3 spans 15 residues. Specified treatment: some 20 received Ad26.COV2.S at low or high dose, single or two shots; 5 received placebo; per-sample allocation not given. Sampling was performed 63 days after the first vaccine or placebo injection.

This clonotype was obtained from a person aged 18-60 years who received the Ad26.COV2.S COVID-19 vaccine or a placebo. The chain carries TRBV10-3 and TRBJ2-2; D is possibly TRBD1 (6 bases). The material was peripheral blood, obtained in a trial of Ad26.COV2.S vaccine versus placebo. The CDR3 reads CAISEQGGNTGELFF. In nucleotides, the CDR3 is TGTGCCATCAGTGAGCAAGGGGGGAACACCGGGGAGCTGTTTTTT.